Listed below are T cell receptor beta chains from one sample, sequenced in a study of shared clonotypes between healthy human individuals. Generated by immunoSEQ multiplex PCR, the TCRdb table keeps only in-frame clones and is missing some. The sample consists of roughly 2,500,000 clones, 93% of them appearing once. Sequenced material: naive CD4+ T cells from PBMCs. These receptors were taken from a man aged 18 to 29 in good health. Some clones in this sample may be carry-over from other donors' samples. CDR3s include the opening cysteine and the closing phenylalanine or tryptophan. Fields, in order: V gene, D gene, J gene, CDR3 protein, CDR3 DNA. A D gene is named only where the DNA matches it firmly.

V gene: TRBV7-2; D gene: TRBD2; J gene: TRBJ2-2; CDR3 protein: CASSRGALAGVTGELFF; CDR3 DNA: TGTGCCAGCAGCCGAGGGGCACTAGCGGGAGTTACCGGGGAGCTGTTTTTT
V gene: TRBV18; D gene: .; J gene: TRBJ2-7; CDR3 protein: CASSPPEGSSEQYF; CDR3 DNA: TGTGCCAGCTCACCACCGGAGGGGAGTTCCGAGCAGTACTTC
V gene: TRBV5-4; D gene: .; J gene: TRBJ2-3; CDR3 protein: CASSLRREADTQYF; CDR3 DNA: TGTGCCAGCAGCTTGAGGCGGGAAGCAGATACGCAGTATTTT
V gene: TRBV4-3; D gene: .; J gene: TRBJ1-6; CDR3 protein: CASSQDRALNSPLHF; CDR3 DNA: TGCGCCAGCAGCCAAGACAGGGCCCTTAATTCACCCCTCCACTTT
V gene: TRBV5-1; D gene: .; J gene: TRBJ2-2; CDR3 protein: CASSHLAPAGVSGELFF; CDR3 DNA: TGCGCCAGCAGTCATCTTGCCCCGGCAGGGGTCAGCGGGGAGCTGTTTTTT
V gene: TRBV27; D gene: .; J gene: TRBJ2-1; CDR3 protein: CASSFSPLFSYNEQFF; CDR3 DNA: TGTGCCAGCAGTTTCAGCCCCCTTTTCTCCTACAATGAGCAGTTCTTC
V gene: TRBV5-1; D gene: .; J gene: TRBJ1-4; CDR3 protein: CASSLAPHNEKLFF; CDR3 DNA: TGCGCCAGCAGCTTGGCACCGCATAATGAAAAACTGTTTTTT
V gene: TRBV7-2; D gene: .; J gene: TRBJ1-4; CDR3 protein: CASSLGLATNEKLFF; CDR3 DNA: TGTGCCAGCAGCTTAGGTTTAGCAACTAATGAAAAACTGTTTTTT
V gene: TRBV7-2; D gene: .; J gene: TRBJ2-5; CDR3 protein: CASSPPGSVRRETQYF; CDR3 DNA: TGTGCCAGCAGCCCCCCGGGAAGCGTCCGTAGAGAGACCCAGTACTTC
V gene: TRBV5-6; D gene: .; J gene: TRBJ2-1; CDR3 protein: CASSSNWGENYNEQFF; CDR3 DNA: TGTGCCAGCAGCTCGAATTGGGGGGAGAACTACAATGAGCAGTTCTTC